This TCR beta chain was captured by sequencing in a study of cytomegalovirus exposure and HLA in healthy donors (dated by TCRdb to between 2016 and 2019). In terms of the full investigation: An earlier analysis of approximately 590 of the donors reported 250 to 300 Gb of sequence data and about 100 million unique TCR beta sequences from 150 million to 200 million T cells. Of the approximately 400 genotyped donors, 65% to 90% fell in the genetic ancestry cluster associated with self-reported Caucasian donors. Every repertoire in the discovery cohort had been generated on one and the same sequencing platform. Rather than using new phenotypic data, the later analysis identified candidate immune exposures from TCR beta sequences and from how often those sequences occurred across donors. The number of donors typed differed by locus, with about 629-630 for A, B, C, DRB1 and DQB1, roughly 550 for DQA1, nearly 610 for DPA1, and about 450 for DPB1. Besides the first cohort of around 700 subjects, a separate validation cohort made up of roughly 120 different subjects was used. An earlier analysis of a few hundred of the donors applied high-throughput TCR beta sequencing to assess whether each TCR beta V gene segment acted as functional or pseudogenic. Class I and class II HLA loci were covered by the typing at four-digit resolution. A later genetic analysis took genome-wide SNP genotypes for about 55% of the 666 donors and used that subset as a discovery cohort. Donor age, sex, ethnicity and CMV serostatus were collected together with the repertoire data. On average, about 200,000 unique TCR beta nucleotide sequences were sequenced per donor among 350 to 400 genotyped donors of the cohort, with about 17% of those sequences being non-productive. A later analysis re-examined previously published TCR beta repertoires from more than 600 donors and added high-resolution HLA genotyping to investigate patterns of TCR occurrence. To predict cytomegalovirus infection status, the study brought together high-throughput TCR immunosequencing, statistical association of individual TCRs with disease status, and machine learning. About 310 gigabases of sequencing data and tens of millions of unique TCR sequences were included in an early release covering 550 to 800 HLA-typed donors. Several DR-DQ haplotypes were treated as single units for association and clustering because of strong linkage in the cohort. The study used immunosequencing to profile the T cell repertoires of about 670 subjects and linked those repertoires to cytomegalovirus serostatus. The aim of the study was to test whether cataloging public T cell receptors could identify signatures of past pathogen exposure.

The cohort was made up of approximately 700 healthy bone marrow donors. At the time of sampling, every cohort member was nominally healthy, though immune exposures that went unrecorded were likely present. The donor was CMV seronegative and belonged to the group of around 400 seronegative cohort members. A peripheral blood sample was provided by each donor, and peripheral blood mononuclear cells were used for TCR beta sequencing. Genomic DNA extraction from the blood cell samples was performed with the Qiagen DNeasy Blood Extraction Kit. Beyond this particular receptor, the publication reports: Sequencing depth was assumed to be roughly uniform across donors in the presence/absence analyses, though that assumption may not hold. Some IMGT-functional V segments, including TRBV6-2 and TRBV6-3, could not be distinguished by the 87-base-pair reads and were therefore excluded. In a later analysis, HLA-associated TCR beta chains were found to be more clonally expanded and to have lower generation probabilities than equally common non-associated chains. The authors suggested that the approach could potentially be extended to other disease states and immunological phenotypes. When HLA alleles, especially DR and DQ, strongly co-occurred, attributing TCR associations to individual alleles was difficult. The study listed 150 to 200 TCR beta chains as associated with cytomegalovirus. According to a later analysis, TCR association rates differed among HLA loci, with DRB1 alleles showing the most associated TCRs and HLA-C alleles showing the fewest. Fewer than 20 rarely observed V segments, including chromosome 9 orphons, were excluded from the earlier analysis of some 590 of the donors because counts were too low. Linkage disequilibrium might explain the correlated functional status among segregating V segments, but an unknown experimental factor could not be excluded. A later analysis associated 16,951 TCR beta sequences with specific HLA alleles at a false discovery rate of 0.05. For the cohort, immune exposure information was limited to CMV serostatus. A further reported finding was that TCR beta sequences accurately predicted the HLA-A and HLA-B alleles for most subjects in the first cohort. The classifier was reported to diagnose cytomegalovirus status with high specificity and sensitivity in both the original cohort and the validation cohort. The sequencing pipeline was judged likely to have produced a cluster of highly shared sequence variants as a technical artifact. In vitro tests confirmed that three of the cytomegalovirus-associated TCR beta chains recognize cytomegalovirus antigens. While some public TCRs were present in many individuals, most TCR sequences turned up only very rarely across donors. In an earlier analysis of some 500 of the donors, most TCR beta V segments were observed in productive rearrangements about 87% or about 30% of the time, broadly matching IMGT annotations. According to a later genetic analysis, donors in an Asian-associated ancestry cluster had fewer N-insertions in productive TCRs than the approximately 630-donor mean. According to a later analysis, most CMV-associated TCR beta chains appeared to be HLA-restricted, and the HLA associations seemed to be driven largely by CMV exposure. In this cohort, only TCR beta chains were sequenced, and detectable features were limited by the absence of alpha or paired-chain data. V-gene and J-gene trimming of TCR beta chains was associated with a missense DCLRE1C variant in a later genetic analysis, and the association was replicated in an independent cohort. Because HLA typing was missing for some donors at each locus, association tests included only the typed subset. A later analysis reported that several top co-occurrence clusters appeared linked to parvovirus B19, influenza, CMV and Epstein-Barr virus.

At the junction V is shortened by 5 bases and J by 0 bases; bases outside the gene matches: 8. From cysteine to phenylalanine, the CDR3 is 16 amino acids long. Kept here is only the CDR3 DNA, which spans 48 bases and is read in frame from base 1. Looking up the germline V gene yields CDR1 LGHNA and CDR2 YNFKEQ. Receptor amplification or capture employed the immunoSEQ multiplex PCR assay. For the multiplex PCR, a mixture combining 60 forward primers for TCR Vbeta segments and 13 reverse primers for TCR Jbeta segments was used. The CDR3 region of rearranged TCR beta genes was amplified from genomic DNA with a multiplex PCR assay. On the Illumina HiSeq System, the amplified TCR beta libraries were sequenced as 87-base-pair reads. Regarding the original processing steps: Across the roughly 670 repertoires, a later analysis counted about 81 million unique TCR beta chains, 8.5 million to 12 million of which were shared by at least two donors. Raw reads were error-corrected and collapsed into unique sequences by a nearest-neighbor algorithm in which closely related sequences were merged to remove PCR and sequencing errors. CDR3 sequences were aligned to IMGT reference sequences to assign V, D and J gene segments. For a sequence to be retained, a match of at least six nucleotides to both a V gene segment and a J gene segment was required. A rearrangement was called productive if the CDR3 had no stop codons and remained in frame with V and J, and every other rearrangement was called non-productive. CDR3 was defined by IMGT convention, running from the second conserved V-encoded cysteine to the conserved J-encoded phenylalanine. The earlier analysis of roughly 590 of the donors excluded any sequence lacking an unambiguous match to a single V gene segment. In an earlier analysis of almost 600 of the donors, a V segment was called functional when productive rearrangements were above 56.7%, and segregating when the standard deviation between donors exceeded 5%. A statistical classification framework was built for diagnosing cytomegalovirus status from the catalog of TCR beta chain sequences. In a later analysis, TCR nucleotide sequences were compared against IMGT/GENE-DB human TR gene sequences so that V and J genes could be assigned. Using the TCRdist pipeline, a later analysis assigned CDR3 sequences along with most-parsimonious VDJ recombination scenarios. In a later analysis, each TCR beta chain was defined by its CDR3 amino acid sequence together with its V-gene family, and reads lacking a unique V-gene family were excluded. In a later analysis, 550 to 650 highly shared, low-generation-probability nucleotide sequences were removed to address suspected cross-contamination and a sequencing artifact. In a later analysis, a clonal expansion index for each public chain was calculated from normalized within-repertoire ranks of inferred template counts. A later analysis computed generation probabilities with a VDJ recombination model fitted to out-of-frame rearrangements, and checked the results against IGoR. In a later analysis, TCR-TCR, TCR-HLA and TCR-CMV co-occurrence was scored with hypergeometric tests, and a repertoire-size bias correction was applied to TCR pairs. False discovery rates were estimated in a later analysis by permuting HLA or CMV assignments 20 times. A later analysis grouped co-occurring TCRs with DBSCAN, adding TCRdist sequence similarity when clustering within HLA-allele-positive subsets. For co-occurrence clustering, repertoires with fewer than 30,000 or more than 120,000 public chains were excluded, along with 4 to 6 repertoires with anomalous nucleotide sharing. Held by TCRdb, this immuneACCESS table contains in-frame sequences only and omits some clones. Under half of the omission traces to an unresolved V gene where checked; the cause of the rest is unknown. V, J and clone size reflect that table, while D and trimming were determined from the DNA. The table for this sample lists under 150,000 clones; roughly four fifths of them were counted only once. The biggest ten clones account for over 1.5% of the sample.

As concerns this clone: It has no known antigen specificity. No clone much larger than this one lies a single base away; base qualities are absent.

Sample: PBMCs. The receptor was derived from a woman aged 45-60 years in good health and CMV-seronegative. The receptor chain draws on TRBV4-2 and TRBJ2-7; TRBD1 matches 9 bases in the middle. The DNA sequence reads TGTGCCAGCAGCTCTCAGACAGGGGGGACCTCCTACGAGCAGTACTTC. This is translated as CASSSQTGGTSYEQYF.